This note documents a single T cell receptor (beta chain) sequence. Antigen: not known. This same CDR3 is encoded by further DNA sequences in the sample. The data derive from a study of cytomegalovirus exposure and HLA in healthy donors. Broader study findings: Specific recognition of CMV antigens was confirmed in vitro for a few chains (all CMV-associated). Some TCR beta chains (more than 150 of them) were listed as cytomegalovirus-associated. Both high specificity and high sensitivity reportedly marked the classifier's diagnosis of cytomegalovirus status.

The donors were members of the validation cohort, which comprised about 120 subjects and was separate from the first cohort of around 700 subjects. Sequencing used immunoSEQ multiplex PCR; TCRdb keeps in-frame clones, though not all of them. Of about 170,000 clones listed, 87% are singletons. Trimming cost V 1 base and J 0 bases, with 8 bases left between them. CDR1 and CDR2 from the germline V gene are MNHNS and SASEGT. This CDR3 spans 15 amino acids. The origin of this receptor is a woman under 40 in good health and CMV-seronegative. What was sequenced was PBMCs. The chain joins TRBV6-1 to TRBJ2-3; tentative D call: TRBD1 (5 bases). The CDR3 spells CASSEGTGSTDTQYF. In DNA, the CDR3 is TGTGCCAGCAGTGAAGGCACAGGTAGCACAGATACGCAGTATTTT.